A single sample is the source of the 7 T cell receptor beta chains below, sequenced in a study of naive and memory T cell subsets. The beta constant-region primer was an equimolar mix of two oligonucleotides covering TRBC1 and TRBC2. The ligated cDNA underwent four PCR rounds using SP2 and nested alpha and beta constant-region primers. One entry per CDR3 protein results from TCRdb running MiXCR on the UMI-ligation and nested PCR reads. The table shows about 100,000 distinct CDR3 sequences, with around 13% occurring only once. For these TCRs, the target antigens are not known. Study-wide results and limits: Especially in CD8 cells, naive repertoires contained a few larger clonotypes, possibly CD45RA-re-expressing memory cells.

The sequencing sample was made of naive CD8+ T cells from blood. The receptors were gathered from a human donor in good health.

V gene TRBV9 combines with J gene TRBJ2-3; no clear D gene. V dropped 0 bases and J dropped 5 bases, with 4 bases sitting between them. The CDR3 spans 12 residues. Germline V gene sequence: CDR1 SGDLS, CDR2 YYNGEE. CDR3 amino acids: CASSVGGDTQYF. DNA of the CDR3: TGTGCCAGCAGCGTAGGAGGAGATACGCAGTATTTT. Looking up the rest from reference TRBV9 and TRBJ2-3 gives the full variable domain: DSGVTQTPKHLITATGQRVTLRCSPRSGDLSVYWYQQSLDQGLQFLIQYYNGEERAKGNILERFSAQQFPDLHSELNLSSLELGDSALYFCASSVGGDTQYFGPGTRLTVL.

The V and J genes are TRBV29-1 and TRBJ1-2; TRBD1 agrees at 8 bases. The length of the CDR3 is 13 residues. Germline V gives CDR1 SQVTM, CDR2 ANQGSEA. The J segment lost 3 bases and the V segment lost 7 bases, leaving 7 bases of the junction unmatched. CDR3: CSAIGQGDYGYTF. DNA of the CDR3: TGCAGCGCCATAGGACAGGGTGACTATGGCTACACCTTC.

The CDR3: CASSSTGFGNQPQHF. In DNA form, the CDR3 reads TGTGCCAGCAGTTCGACAGGGTTTGGCAATCAGCCCCAGCATTTT. V usage is TRBV28 and J usage is TRBJ1-5, with TRBD1 matching over 7 bases. From germline, CDR1 is MDHEN and CDR2 SYDVKM. The CDR3 contains 15 residues. The ends lost 4 bases at V and 2 bases at J; junction bases unmatched: 5.

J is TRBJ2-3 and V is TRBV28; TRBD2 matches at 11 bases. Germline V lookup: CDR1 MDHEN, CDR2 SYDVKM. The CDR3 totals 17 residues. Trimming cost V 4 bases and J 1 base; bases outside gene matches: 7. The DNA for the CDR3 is TGTGCCAGCAGTTCGGCAGTGACTAGCGGGGGCACAGATACGCAGTATTTT. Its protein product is CASSSAVTSGGTDTQYF.

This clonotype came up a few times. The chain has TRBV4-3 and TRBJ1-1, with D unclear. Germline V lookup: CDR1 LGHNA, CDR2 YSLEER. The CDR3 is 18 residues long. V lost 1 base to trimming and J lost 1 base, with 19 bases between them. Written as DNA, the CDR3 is TGCGCCAGCAGCCAAGTATTCGGCGGTGGGCAGAAGAACACTGAAGCTTTCTTT. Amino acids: CASSQVFGGGQKNTEAFF.

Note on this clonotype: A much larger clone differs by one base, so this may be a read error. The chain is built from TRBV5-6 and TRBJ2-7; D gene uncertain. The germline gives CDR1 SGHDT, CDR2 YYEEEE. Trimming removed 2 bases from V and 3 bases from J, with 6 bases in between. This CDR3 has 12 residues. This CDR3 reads CASSFSDYEQYF. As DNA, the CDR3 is TGTGCCAGCAGCTTTTCGGACTACGAGCAGTACTTC.

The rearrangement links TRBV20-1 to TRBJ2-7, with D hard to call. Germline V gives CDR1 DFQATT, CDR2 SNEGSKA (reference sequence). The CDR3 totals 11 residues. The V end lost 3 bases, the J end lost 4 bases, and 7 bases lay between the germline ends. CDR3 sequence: CSASSLYEQYF. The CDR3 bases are TGCAGTGCTAGTAGTCTGTACGAGCAGTACTTC.